Listed below are T cell receptor beta chains from one sample, sequenced in a study of blood T cells in healthy people across ages. TCRdb reprocessed the 5' RACE reads via MiXCR and lists one record per CDR3 protein. Of about 780,000 distinct CDR3 sequences in the sample, roughly 46% were seen once. The specimen was blood. The receptors stem from a man older than 75 in good health. The CDR3 runs from the conserved cysteine through the conserved F or W. A D gene is named only where the DNA matches it firmly. Some rows mark clone size as missing; the rest say once, few, many or name a class of expanded clone.

size | D | J | V | CDR3 | DNA
- | TRBD1 | TRBJ2-5 | TRBV7-9 | CASSLAAGGQETQYF | TGTGCCAGCAGCTTAGCTGCAGGGGGTCAAGAGACCCAGTACTTC
once | - | TRBJ1-5 | TRBV27 | CASSAMGANQPQHF | TGCGCCAGCAGCGCTATGGGAGCCAATCAGCCCCAGCATTTT
- | TRBD2 | TRBJ2-7 | TRBV5-1 | CASSMLGLTYEQYF | TGCGCCAGCAGCATGTTGGGACTAACCTACGAGCAGTACTTC
- | - | TRBJ2-3 | TRBV12-3/TRBV12-4 | CASSQRQTSTDTQYF | TGTGCCAGCAGCCAACGACAGACTAGCACAGATACGCAGTATTTT
- | TRBD2 | TRBJ2-1 | TRBV7-9 | CASSLVTGTSGTFYNEQFF | TGTGCCAGCAGCTTAGTTACCGGGACTAGCGGGACTTTTTACAATGAGCAGTTCTTC
once | TRBD1 | TRBJ2-3 | TRBV28 | CASSTDPTGEDTQYF | TGTGCCAGCAGTACAGACCCGACAGGGGAGGATACGCAGTATTTT
- | - | TRBJ2-7 | TRBV20-1 | CSASGHRSSYEQYF | TGCAGTGCTAGCGGGCACCGGAGCTCCTACGAGCAGTACTTC
- | - | TRBJ2-5 | TRBV2 | CASEGGLPQETQYF | TGTGCCTCGGAGGGGGGTTTGCCCCAAGAGACCCAGTACTTC
- | TRBD1 | TRBJ1-4 | TRBV5-5 | CASRAGTANEKLFF | TGTGCCAGCAGGGCCGGGACAGCTAATGAAAAACTGTTTTTT
few | - | TRBJ2-5 | TRBV20-1 | CSAKLGGVETQYF | TGCAGTGCTAAGTTGGGGGGCGTCGAGACCCAGTACTTC
- | - | TRBJ2-7 | TRBV20-1 | CSASRQDYEQYF | TGCAGTGCTAGCAGGCAGGACTACGAGCAGTACTTC
- | - | TRBJ1-6 | TRBV12-3/TRBV12-4 | CASNLGSYNSPLHF | TGTGCCAGCAACCTGGGCTCCTATAATTCACCCCTCCACTTT
many | - | TRBJ2-5 | TRBV12-3/TRBV12-4 | CASSFGASQETQYF | TGTGCCAGCAGTTTTGGGGCGAGCCAAGAGACCCAGTACTTC
- | - | TRBJ2-2 | TRBV14 | CASSNIANTGELFF | TGTGCCAGCAGCAACATCGCGAACACCGGGGAGCTGTTTTTT
- | - | TRBJ2-7 | TRBV25-1 | CASSGFGEAHEQYF | TGTGCCAGCAGTGGATTCGGGGAAGCCCACGAGCAGTACTTC
- | - | TRBJ2-7 | TRBV20-1 | CSARDQQLGVYEQYF | TGCAGTGCTAGAGACCAACAGTTGGGGGTTTACGAGCAGTACTTC
many | TRBD1 | TRBJ1-2 | TRBV29-1 | CSVEEYRGYGYTF | TGCAGCGTTGAAGAGTACAGGGGCTATGGCTACACCTTC
- | - | TRBJ2-5 | TRBV20-1 | CSASPGTFTMETQYF | TGCAGTGCTAGCCCCGGGACTTTTACCATGGAGACCCAGTACTTC
- | TRBD1 | TRBJ1-4 | TRBV20-1 | CSARGTGDKLFF | TGCAGTGCTAGGGGGACAGGGGATAAACTGTTTTTT
many | - | TRBJ1-2 | TRBV20-1 | CSARVGGGTLGYTF | TGCAGTGCTAGAGTGGGGGGGGGTACCCTTGGCTACACCTTC
few | TRBD2 | TRBJ2-5 | TRBV11-2 | CASSSPTSGTETQYF | TGTGCCAGCAGCTCCCCGACTAGCGGGACGGAGACCCAGTACTTC
- | TRBD2 | TRBJ2-1 | TRBV14 | CASSQDFGTSGHNGQFF | TGTGCCAGCAGCCAAGATTTCGGGACTAGCGGCCACAATGGGCAGTTCTTC
- | - | TRBJ2-7 | TRBV12-3/TRBV12-4 | CASSLSGVCEQYF | TGTGCCAGCAGTTTATCGGGTGTATGCGAGCAGTACTTC
- | - | TRBJ2-7 | TRBV2 | CASSGEEALSYNEQYF | TGTGCCAGCAGTGGAGAGGAAGCTCTTTCCTACAATGAGCAGTACTTC
- | - | TRBJ2-3 | TRBV5-6 | CASSLVSFGSTDTQYF | TGTGCCAGCAGCTTGGTATCGTTTGGGAGCACAGATACGCAGTATTTT
- | - | TRBJ1-2 | TRBV7-9 | CASSLGGDPSYGYTF | TGTGCCAGCAGCTTAGGTGGGGACCCTTCCTATGGCTACACCTTC
- | TRBD1 | TRBJ2-1 | TRBV27 | CASSFYGQGAFHNEQFF | TGTGCCAGCAGTTTCTACGGACAGGGGGCTTTTCACAATGAGCAGTTCTTC
few | - | TRBJ2-7 | TRBV12-3/TRBV12-4 | CASSFRPIYEQYF | TGTGCCAGCAGTTTCCGTCCTATCTACGAGCAGTACTTC
- | TRBD2 | TRBJ2-1 | TRBV24-1 | CATSVKRDGENEQFF | TGTGCCACCAGTGTCAAGCGGGACGGGGAGAATGAGCAGTTCTTC
few | - | TRBJ2-1 | TRBV27 | CASSLRLIRSPFNEQFF | TGTGCCAGCAGTTTAAGGTTAATCAGGAGCCCATTCAATGAGCAGTTCTTC
- | - | TRBJ2-7 | TRBV3-1 | CASSQERGAGVEQYF | TGTGCCAGCAGCCAAGAGAGGGGGGCAGGCGTCGAGCAGTACTTC
- | - | TRBJ2-7 | TRBV5-1 | CASSWPRTTQPPYEQYF | TGCGCCAGCAGCTGGCCTCGAACGACACAGCCCCCCTACGAGCAGTACTTC
- | - | TRBJ2-7 | TRBV12-3/TRBV12-4 | CASSLRTIGSEQYF | TGTGCCAGCAGTCTCAGAACTATCGGGAGCGAGCAGTACTTC
- | TRBD1 | TRBJ1-6 | TRBV7-2 | CASSLWGRGENSPLHF | TGTGCCAGCAGCTTATGGGGCAGGGGGGAGAATTCACCCCTCCACTTT
few | - | TRBJ2-3 | TRBV11-2 | CASSYASTDTQYF | TGTGCCAGCAGCTACGCTAGCACAGATACGCAGTATTTT
few | - | TRBJ1-4 | TRBV6-5 | CASSRGQGTTNEKLFF | TGTGCCAGCAGTAGGGGACAAGGGACAACTAATGAAAAACTGTTTTTT
- | - | TRBJ1-2 | TRBV5-5 | CASSLAATVNNYGYTF | TGTGCCAGCAGCTTGGCCGCGACAGTTAATAACTATGGCTACACCTTC
- | TRBD2 | TRBJ2-1 | TRBV7-9 | CASSRRALAGLSSYNEQFF | TGTGCCAGCAGTCGGAGGGCCCTAGCGGGCCTTAGCTCCTACAATGAGCAGTTCTTC
- | TRBD2 | TRBJ2-2 | TRBV5-5 | CASSFGLAGGTGELFF | TGTGCCAGCAGTTTTGGACTAGCGGGGGGCACCGGGGAGCTGTTTTTT
- | TRBD2 | TRBJ2-4 | TRBV28 | CASSSLPPGLAGEVAKNIQYF | TGTGCCAGCAGTTCCCTTCCCCCGGGACTAGCGGGAGAAGTAGCCAAAAACATTCAGTACTTC
- | - | TRBJ2-4 | TRBV28 | CASSLRGASNIQYF | TGTGCCAGCAGTTTAAGAGGGGCCTCAAACATTCAGTACTTC
- | - | TRBJ2-1 | TRBV5-1 | CASSLALGTFRYEQFF | TGCGCCAGCAGCCTAGCCCTGGGTACATTTCGCTATGAGCAGTTCTTC
- | - | TRBJ2-7 | TRBV6-5 | CASSYSNLGRGHEQYF | TGTGCCAGCAGTTACTCGAATCTGGGTCGGGGTCACGAGCAGTACTTC
few | - | TRBJ2-5 | TRBV12-3/TRBV12-4 | CASSLAWGQETQYF | TGTGCCAGCAGTTTAGCGTGGGGGCAAGAGACCCAGTACTTC
- | - | TRBJ2-1 | TRBV10-3 | CAISEGTLGSDEQFF | TGTGCCATCAGTGAGGGCACTCTAGGTTCCGATGAGCAGTTCTTC
- | TRBD2 | TRBJ2-1 | TRBV28 | CASSIAGEDNEQFF | TGTGCCAGCAGCATAGCGGGAGAGGACAATGAGCAGTTCTTC
- | - | TRBJ2-5 | TRBV7-2 | CASGLAGSRETQYF | TGTGCCAGCGGGCTGGCGGGATCCCGGGAGACCCAGTACTTC
- | - | TRBJ1-2 | TRBV6-6 | CASSYSAAAYGYTF | TGTGCCAGCAGTTACTCGGCAGCAGCCTATGGCTACACCTTC
few | - | TRBJ2-1 | TRBV30 | CAWSVRESGEQFF | TGTGCCTGGAGTGTACGGGAGAGCGGTGAGCAGTTCTTC
- | TRBD2 | TRBJ2-3 | TRBV2 | CASRVTSGGPDTQYF | TGTGCCAGTCGAGTCACTAGCGGGGGGCCAGATACGCAGTATTTT
many | - | TRBJ2-1 | TRBV11-3 | CASSFRTRTNAYNEQFF | TGTGCCAGCAGCTTCCGGACTCGAACCAACGCCTACAATGAGCAGTTCTTC
once | - | TRBJ2-3 | TRBV7-2 | CASSLVWDTSTDTQYF | TGTGCCAGCAGCTTAGTGTGGGACACATCCACAGATACGCAGTATTTT
few | - | TRBJ2-1 | TRBV5-1 | CASSGQEFNEQFF | TGCGCCAGCAGCGGTCAGGAGTTCAATGAGCAGTTCTTC
- | - | TRBJ2-2 | TRBV24-1 | CATSDPPGEYTGELFF | TGTGCCACCAGTGACCCCCCGGGAGAGTACACCGGGGAGCTGTTTTTT
- | - | TRBJ1-2 | TRBV5-1 | CASSLGLQLNYGYTF | TGCGCCAGCAGCTTGGGTCTTCAGCTCAACTATGGCTACACCTTC
- | - | TRBJ2-7 | TRBV24-1 | CATSPRTVNNEQYF | TGTGCCACCAGTCCACGGACGGTGAACAATGAGCAGTACTTC
few | - | TRBJ2-7 | TRBV11-2 | CASSLDPSSYEQYF | TGTGCCAGCAGCTTAGACCCGAGCTCCTACGAGCAGTACTTC
- | TRBD2 | TRBJ2-1 | TRBV2 | CASSVLADNEQFF | TGTGCCAGCAGTGTACTAGCGGACAATGAGCAGTTCTTC
- | - | TRBJ2-7 | TRBV29-1 | CSTRDGIGEQYF | TGCAGCACCCGGGACGGCATCGGCGAGCAGTACTTC